The 10 T cell receptor beta chains below come from one sample, sequenced in a study of molecular identifiers for immune sequencing clone quantification. TCRdb recomputed calls from the PCR reads with MiXCR, one row per CDR3 protein. The profile shows 60,000 to 75,000 distinct CDR3 sequences, over 15% of them singletons. Sequenced material: naive CD8+ T cells from blood, with Jurkat cell RNA spiked in. Indicated subset: FACS-sorted CD8+CD4-CCR7+CD45RA+ naive T cells. These receptors all stem from a human donor in good health. Some libraries in this study had Jurkat cell RNA spiked in.

Ten or more counts support this clonotype. This chain joins TRBV4-3 and TRBJ1-5; D gene ambiguous. Germline values: CDR1 LGHNA, CDR2 YSLEER. Trimming shortened V by 3 bases and J by 9 bases, and 12 bases separated the two germline ends. The CDR3 extends over 13 amino acids. The CDR3 DNA sequence: TGCGCCAGCAGCCAGGACCGGGAATCGCCCCAGCATTTT. As protein: CASSQDRESPQHF.

The chain couples TRBV13 to TRBJ2-7; 7 positions agree with TRBD1. The length of the CDR3 is 14 residues. From germline, CDR1 is PRHDT and CDR2 FYEKMQ (reference sequence). J was trimmed by 3 bases and V by 4 bases; bases with no gene match: 6. For the CDR3, the DNA is TGTGCCAGCAGCTACCTTTCAGGGGGCTACGAGCAGTACTTC. Amino acid sequence: CASSYLSGGYEQYF.

A remark on this clonotype: A much bigger clone sits one base away, suggesting this may be a read error. In DNA, the CDR3 is TGTGCCAGCAGCTTTGACGGACGTCAAGGGACCCAGTACTTC. Its protein product is CASSFDGRQGTQYF. The chain joins TRBV7-9 to TRBJ2-5, with D uncertain. Germline assignment: CDR1 SEHNR and CDR2 FQNEAQ (reference sequence). CDR3 length equals 14 residues.

This clonotype was detected many times. V gene TRBV5-6 combines with J gene TRBJ1-2, with unresolved D. V lost 1 base and J 2 bases, leaving 9 bases between the germline ends. CDR3 length: 14 residues. CDR1 and CDR2 from the germline V gene are SGHDT and YYEEEE. The CDR3, as DNA: TGTGCCAGCAGCTTGAAACAAGTAAACTATGGCTACACCTTC. It is translated as CASSLKQVNYGYTF.

With respect to this clonotype: A much larger clone differs from this one at a single base, so this may be a read error. The chain carries TRBV27 and TRBJ2-2, with 8 bases fitting TRBD1. The CDR3 is 13 amino acids. From germline, CDR1 is MNHEY and CDR2 SMNVEV (reference sequence). The CDR3 DNA reads as TGTGTCAGCGGTGACAGGGGCGGCGGGGAGCTGTTTTTT. Encoded protein: CVSGDRGGGELFF.

This clonotype showed up many times. The chain employs TRBV4-2 and TRBJ2-7; 10 positions agree with TRBD1. CDR3 length: 15 residues. The junction had 10 bases not matched to a gene; V was cut back by 4 bases and J by 7 bases. Germline V gene lookup returns CDR1 LGHNA and CDR2 YNFKEQ. The CDR3 DNA is TGTGCCAGCAGCCTCGAGGGACAGGGGTCGGGGGAGCAGTACTTC. Translated, it gives CASSLEGQGSGEQYF.

There are many counts of this clonotype. This sequence joins TRBV20-1 and TRBJ2-5; 13 nucleotides match TRBD2. The germline CDR1 and CDR2 sequences are DFQATT and SNEGSKA (reference sequence). V shed 4 bases, J shed 4 bases, and the junction held 3 bases outside the gene matches. This CDR3 region has 14 residues. The CDR3: CSANGLAGVETQYF. The DNA of the CDR3 is TGCAGTGCTAACGGACTAGCGGGAGTAGAGACCCAGTACTTC.

Many counts were recorded for this clonotype. The rearrangement links TRBV28 to TRBJ2-3; 8 nucleotides line up with TRBD2. J was trimmed by 0 bases and V by 6 bases; bases with no gene match: 8. CDR1 is MDHEN, CDR2 SYDVKM, per germline. The CDR3 consists of 16 residues. The CDR3 DNA follows: TGTGCCAGCAGCCCTCTCGGGGGGGCGAGCACAGATACGCAGTATTTT. Protein: CASSPLGGASTDTQYF. Filled out from reference TRBV28 and TRBJ2-3, the complete variable domain reads DVKVTQSSRYLVKRTGEKVFLECVQDMDHENMFWYRQDPGLGLRLIYFSYDVKMKEKGDIPEGYSVSREKKERFSLILESASTNQTSMYLCASSPLGGASTDTQYFGPGTRLTVL.

This clonotype was seen repeatedly, ten times or more. This sequence joins TRBV6-2 or TRBV6-3 and TRBJ2-3; no definite D call. V lost 2 bases and J 3 bases, leaving 15 bases between the germline ends. The CDR3 runs 16 residues. Germline V lookup: CDR1 MNHEY, CDR2 SVGEGT. In DNA form, the CDR3 reads TGTGCCAGCAGTTACACCCACCCCATTTGGACAGATACGCAGTATTTT. It is translated as CASSYTHPIWTDTQYF.

About this clonotype itself: The junction departs from germline at one end; a sequencing error may be responsible. CDR3 sequence (DNA): TGCACCAGCAGCCAGGCTTCAGGAGCTGAAGCTTTCTTT. Its translation is CTSSQASGAEAFF. This chain joins TRBV4-1 and TRBJ1-1; D unresolved. The CDR3 is 13 residues long. CDR1 is MGHRA and CDR2 is YSYEKL in the germline V gene.